Sequencing of this T cell receptor beta chain was carried out in a study of T cell clonotyping in hematopoietic cell transplantation. General observations from the study: Few recipient clonotypes overlapped donors; over 95% were de novo at given depth.

Sequencing was performed with immunoSEQ multiplex PCR; in TCRdb, only in-frame clones are kept and a portion is missing. The data contain about 9,600 clones, 65% to 80% of them singletons. Time point here: recipient sample about 28 days before transplant, after cytoreduction. This clone was picked up one time. Its antigen is as yet unknown. This TCR was recovered from a man in his 60s with acute myeloid leukemia. Some clones in this sample may be carry-over from other donors' samples. The specimen was peripheral blood mononuclear cells, collected before stem cell transplant.

DNA of the CDR3: TGTGCCAGCAGTGAGGCCTACGAGCAGTACTTC. This gives the protein CASSEAYEQYF. The chain couples TRBV2 to TRBJ2-7, with unresolved D. CDR1 SNHLY and CDR2 FYNNEI come from the germline V gene. The CDR3 has 11 amino acids. V lost 3 bases and J lost 2, with 2 bases in between.